This TCR beta chain originates from a study of OX40 agonist ivuxolimab in advanced cancers. Study context: Males comprised about 84% of the group, whose mean age was about 62 years (range roughly 20 to 85). Three partial responders included one hepatocellular carcinoma patient and two cutaneous melanoma patients.

Only in-frame clones appear in the TCRdb table, and some are missing; sequencing was by immunoSEQ multiplex PCR. This table has 60,000 to 80,000 clones, 75% to 85% appearing once. The V and J ends lost 7 bases and 6 bases, in that order; junction bases with no gene match: 12. Germline CDR1 SGHVS, CDR2 FQNEAQ. The CDR3 consists of 15 residues. The sample was CD4+ or CD8+ T cells sorted from blood, taken in a trial of the OX40 agonist ivuxolimab. V and J are TRBV7-8 and TRBJ1-2; 9 bases line up with TRBD1. This clonotype was obtained from an adult with an advanced solid tumor such as melanoma, head and neck, liver or kidney cancer. The CDR3 DNA reads TGTGCCAGCACTGCCGGGACAGGGCCTTTTGATGGCTACACCTTC. This sequence encodes CASTAGTGPFDGYTF. Combining the CDR3 with reference TRBV7-8 and TRBJ1-2 gives the whole variable domain GAGVSQSPRYKVAKRGQDVALRCDPISGHVSLFWYQQALGQGPEFLTYFQNEAQLDKSGLPSDRFFAERPEGSVSTLKIQRTQQEDSAVYLCASTAGTGPFDGYTFGSGTRLTVV.